The 3 T cell receptor beta chains listed next were all sequenced from one sample in a study of blood T cell repertoires in COVID-19. TCRdb keeps only in-frame clones here, not all; method: immunoSEQ multiplex PCR. The data contain a few hundred thousand clones, around 89% of them singletons. Source material: PBMCs or T cells enriched from blood (not recorded which). The source of these receptors is a woman under 30 with acute COVID-19.

This sequence joins TRBV11-3 and TRBJ1-6; maybe TRBD1 (5 bases). This CDR3 comprises 13 residues. V was shortened by 4 bases and J by 8 bases, with 9 bases between the two germline ends. Germline CDR1 and CDR2: SGHNT and YENEEA. This chain's CDR3 is CASSSIGDSPLHF. CDR3 bases: TGTGCCAGCAGCTCGATAGGGGATTCACCCCTCCACTTT.

J is TRBJ2-7 and V is TRBV5-1; D unclear. Germline V gene lookup returns CDR1 SGHRS and CDR2 YFSETQ. This CDR3 region has 14 residues. V shed 4 bases and J shed 1 base, with 12 bases lying between them. CDR3: CASSLYPGSYEQYF. In DNA form, the CDR3 reads TGCGCCAGCAGCCTCTATCCAGGTTCCTACGAGCAGTACTTC.

V usage is TRBV7-3 and J usage is TRBJ2-1; D might be TRBD2 (6 bases). This CDR3 comprises 14 residues. CDR1 is SGHTA, CDR2 FQGTGA, per germline. V lost 4 bases and J 9 bases, leaving 16 bases between the germline ends. The CDR3 is CASSSSTSGGEQFF. Written as DNA, the CDR3 is TGTGCCAGCAGCTCGTCGACTAGTGGAGGTGAGCAGTTCTTC.